This TCR beta chain was recovered during a study of T cell responses to AZD1222 COVID-19 vaccine. Study conclusions and caveats: Repertoires were sampled only after the peak T cell response. The reported proportion of spike-specific TCRs targeting unmutated variant regions was nearly half.

Assay: immunoSEQ multiplex PCR; the TCRdb copy retains only in-frame clones and omits some. The data contain about 110,000 clones, 89% of them seen just once; the ten biggest clones take up roughly two fifths. Trimming pared 5 bases from V and 1 base from J, leaving 8 bases between. From germline, CDR1 is MGHRA and CDR2 YSYEKL. The CDR3 runs to 13 residues. About this clone: Antigen: not known.

This chain links TRBV4-1 with TRBJ1-1; a weak D match, TRBD1 (6 bases). Here the sequenced sample was peripheral blood, taken 28 days after the second AZD1222 dose. The source of this sequence is an adult who received the AZD1222 COVID-19 vaccine. DNA of the CDR3: TGCGCCAGCAGCGCACAGGGGAACACTGAAGCTTTCTTT. Amino acid sequence: CASSAQGNTEAFF.